Each of the 22 T cell receptor beta chains below was sequenced from the same sample in a study of CD8 T cells in Susac syndrome. An amount of RNA that ranged from roughly 0.5 to 1 ug was reverse transcribed with random hexamers. TCRdb re-called the immunoSEQ multiplex PCR reads through MiXCR, storing one row per CDR3 protein. The data show some 450,000 distinct CDR3 sequences, approximately 85% seen once. Sequences were obtained from CD8+ T cells from PBMCs. Receptor source: a human donor with multiple sclerosis.

This sequence joins TRBV6-5 and TRBJ2-5; D is unresolved. Per germline, CDR1 MNHEY and CDR2 SVGAGI. The CDR3 runs 13 residues. Trimming stripped 2 bases from V and 5 bases from J, with 9 bases between. This chain's CDR3 is CASSYEVTETQYF. In nucleotides, the CDR3 is TGTGCCAGCAGTTACGAGGTGACGGAGACCCAGTACTTC.

This chain uses TRBV20-1 with TRBJ1-2, with TRBD1 as a possible D gene (5 bases). Trimming stripped 5 bases from V and 4 bases from J, with 20 bases between. Per germline, CDR1 DFQATT and CDR2 SNEGSKA (reference sequence). The CDR3 is 15 residues long. CDR3 in amino acids: CSAVPLGEGGYGYTF. In DNA, the CDR3 is TGCAGTGCTGTTCCTCTGGGGGAGGGAGGCTATGGCTACACCTTC.

J is TRBJ1-1 and V is TRBV5-4; D not resolved. The CDR3 spans 14 residues. CDR1 SGHNT and CDR2 YYREEE come from the germline V gene (reference sequence). Trimming removed 0 bases from V and 4 bases from J, with 10 bases in between. CDR3 coding DNA: TGTGCCAGCAGCTTGGCTTCTGGTAGCACTGAAGCTTTCTTT. This encodes CASSLASGSTEAFF.

The chain employs TRBV6-4 and TRBJ2-1; the D is unclear. This CDR3 is built from 15 residues. In germline, CDR1 is MRHNA, CDR2 SNTAGT. Between the trimmed V and J ends, which lost 4 bases and 2 bases, there was a span of 12 bases. The CDR3 nucleotides read TGTGCCAGCAGTGCGGACCAAACCCCCTACAATGAGCAGTTCTTC. Its protein product is CASSADQTPYNEQFF.

The V call is TRBV2, the J call TRBJ2-2, with D unclear. The germline gives CDR1 SNHLY, CDR2 FYNNEI. The CDR3 runs to 14 residues. Trimming removed 3 bases from V and 5 bases from J, with 10 bases in between. The CDR3 DNA is TGTGCCAGCAGTGATGACCCGAGGACCGGGGAGCTGTTTTTT. Translating gives CASSDDPRTGELFF.

This clonotype was seen a handful of times. This chain connects TRBV6-2 or TRBV6-3 to TRBJ2-1, with 9 bases fitting TRBD2. The CDR3 loop spans 15 amino acids. Germline V gene sequence: CDR1 MNHEY, CDR2 SVGEGT. J gave up 6 bases and V 6 bases, and 9 bases lay outside the gene matches. CDR3 coding DNA: TGTGCCAGCAGCTACATAGCGGGGGACACCAATGAGCAGTTCTTC. It codes for CASSYIAGDTNEQFF.

In DNA, the CDR3 is TGTGCCAGCAGGGCGGGACTAGCGGAATCCCAAGAGACCCAGTACTTC. Translated, it gives CASRAGLAESQETQYF. V gene TRBV2 combines with J gene TRBJ2-5, with 11 bases matching TRBD2. The CDR3 consists of 16 residues. The junction had 7 bases not matched to a gene; V was cut back by 6 bases and J by 1 base. The germline gives CDR1 SNHLY, CDR2 FYNNEI.

This rearrangement joins TRBV12-3 or TRBV12-4 to TRBJ2-3; 8 bases agree with TRBD1. Germline trimming cut 5 bases from V and 5 bases from J; bases unmatched to any gene: 6. The CDR3 consists of 14 residues. The CDR3 is CASSPDREEDTQYF. As DNA, the CDR3 is TGTGCCAGCAGTCCGGACAGGGAGGAAGATACGCAGTATTTT.

This clonotype occurred once. The V gene is TRBV20-1, the J gene TRBJ1-1, with D maybe TRBD1 (5 bases). Trimming removed 7 bases from V and 4 bases from J, with 19 bases in between. CDR1 is DFQATT and CDR2 is SNEGSKA in the germline V gene (reference sequence). This CDR3 comprises 14 residues. The CDR3 nucleotides read TGCAGTGTATCGTACCAGGGAGGAGGCACTGAAGCTTTCTTT. It specifies CSVSYQGGGTEAFF.

V is TRBV4-1 and J is TRBJ1-1, with D possibly matching TRBD1 (5 bases). Trimming took off 1 base at V and 3 bases at J, with 9 bases between the two ends. This CDR3 contains 14 residues. Germline lookup yields CDR1 MGHRA and CDR2 YSYEKL. The CDR3 is CASSQGPRDTEAFF. CDR3 nucleotides: TGCGCCAGCAGCCAAGGCCCCAGGGACACTGAAGCTTTCTTT.

This clonotype was counted only a few times. The J gene is TRBJ2-5, the V gene TRBV11-2; perhaps D is TRBD1 or TRBD2 (5 bases each). The germline V gene encodes CDR1 SGHAT and CDR2 FQNNGV. The V end lost 4 bases, the J end lost 1 base, and 10 bases lay between the germline ends. The length of the CDR3 is 14 residues. DNA for the CDR3: TGTGCCAGCAGCTCCTGGGACGTCCAAGAGACCCAGTACTTC. This translates into CASSSWDVQETQYF. The full variable domain, completed using reference TRBV11-2 and TRBJ2-5, is EAGVAQSPRYKIIEKRQSVAFWCNPISGHATLYWYQQILGQGPKLLIQFQNNGVVDDSQLPKDRFSAERLKGVDSTLKIQPAKLEDSAVYLCASSSWDVQETQYFGPGTRLLVL.

The chain joins TRBV13 to TRBJ2-7, with TRBD1 matching over 7 bases. The germline gives CDR1 PRHDT, CDR2 FYEKMQ (reference sequence). The CDR3 has 14 residues. With 4 bases clipped from V and 4 bases from J, the junction kept 7 bases outside the gene matches. CDR3 amino acids: CASSSGGQLYEQYF. Written as DNA, the CDR3 is TGTGCCAGCAGCTCAGGGGGACAGCTATACGAGCAGTACTTC.

This chain links TRBV4-2 with TRBJ2-2; D possibly corresponds to TRBD1 (5 bases). Per germline, CDR1 LGHNA and CDR2 YNFKEQ. Trimming took off 0 bases at V and 1 base at J, with 9 bases between the two ends. The CDR3 is made up of 16 amino acids. The CDR3 region is CASSQDPQGNTGELFF. The CDR3 nucleotides read TGTGCCAGCAGCCAAGACCCCCAGGGGAACACCGGGGAGCTGTTTTTT.

Turning to this clonotype: An end of the junction differs from the germline gene, which may be a read error. The rearrangement joins TRBV11-2 to TRBJ2-4, with D hard to call. The CDR3 is made up of 11 amino acids. The germline V gene encodes CDR1 SGHAT and CDR2 FQNNGV. The CDR3 nucleotides are TGTGCCAGCAGCCTTGACGATGAAGTGAACTTC. As protein: CASSLDDEVNF.

The chain combines TRBV7-3 with TRBJ2-1; possibly TRBD2 for D (5 bases). Germline lookup yields CDR1 SGHTA and CDR2 FQGTGA. The CDR3 extends over 16 amino acids. V gave up 0 bases and J gave up 5 bases, with 14 bases separating them. The CDR3 nucleotides read TGTGCCAGCAGCTTAACGTGGGGATCGGAGGACAATGAGCAGTTCTTC. Encoded protein: CASSLTWGSEDNEQFF. Using reference TRBV7-3 and TRBJ2-1 for the parts outside the CDR3, the full variable domain is GAGVSQTPSNKVTEKGKYVELRCDPISGHTALYWYRQSLGQGPEFLIYFQGTGAADDSGLPNDRFFAVRPEGSVSTLKIQRTERGDSAVYLCASSLTWGSEDNEQFFGPGTRLTVL.

The genes are TRBV30 and TRBJ2-7, with 12 bases fitting TRBD1. The V gene's germline CDR1 is GTSNPN and CDR2 SVGIG (reference sequence). The V gene end was trimmed by 2 bases and the J gene end by 3 bases; junction bases not matched to a gene: 8. The CDR3 is 16 residues long. The CDR3 coding sequence is TGTGCCTGGAGTACCCCCGGGACAGGGGGCCACTACGAGCAGTACTTC. Translation gives CAWSTPGTGGHYEQYF.

This chain uses TRBV5-1 with TRBJ1-3, with 7 bases lining up with TRBD1. The CDR3 consists of 15 residues. The trim removed 3 bases at V and 0 bases at J, leaving 3 bases unmatched. Germline CDR1 SGHRS, CDR2 YFSETQ. This CDR3 reads CASSSGTASGNTIYF. CDR3 DNA sequence: TGCGCCAGCAGCTCCGGGACAGCCTCTGGAAACACCATATATTTT.

This chain joins TRBV6-4 and TRBJ2-7; D gene unclear. The CDR3 contains 15 residues. CDR1 is MRHNA, CDR2 SNTAGT, per germline. The V end lost 0 bases, the J end lost 6 bases, and 15 bases lay between the germline ends. CDR3 coding DNA: TGTGCCAGCAGTGACTCGAATCTTCGACGGCCCGAGCAGTACTTC. This gives the protein CASSDSNLRRPEQYF.

This sequence joins TRBV6-1 and TRBJ2-1, with 8 bases fitting TRBD1. Germline V gene sequence: CDR1 MNHNS, CDR2 SASEGT. V dropped 3 bases and J dropped 0; count of bases not matched to a gene: 1. The CDR3 consists of 15 residues. CDR3 in amino acids: CASSDQGASYNEQFF. CDR3 bases: TGTGCCAGCAGTGACCAGGGGGCCTCCTACAATGAGCAGTTCTTC.

The gene calls are TRBV27 and TRBJ1-1; maybe TRBD1 (6 bases). V was clipped by 2 bases and J by 4 bases, with 11 bases between them. CDR1 MNHEY and CDR2 SMNVEV come from the germline V gene (reference sequence). The CDR3 consists of 14 residues. In nucleotides, the CDR3 is TGTGCCAGCAGTTTAATCACAGGGTCCACTGAAGCTTTCTTT. It encodes CASSLITGSTEAFF.

The V call is TRBV5-1, the J call TRBJ2-5; 14 bases line up with TRBD2. Germline V gives CDR1 SGHRS, CDR2 YFSETQ. The CDR3 length is 15 residues. Unmatched junction bases numbered 5, after V lost 4 bases and J lost 6 bases. As DNA, the CDR3 is TGCGCCAGCAGCCCCGGGACTAGCGGGGGCCAGACCCAGTACTTC. The encoded protein is CASSPGTSGGQTQYF.

The chain has TRBV12-5 and TRBJ1-1; weak D call: TRBD1 (5 bases). CDR1 is LGHNT, CDR2 FRNRAP, per germline. CDR3 length: 16 residues. The V end was cut by 7 bases, the J end by 0 bases, with 18 bases between. CDR3 DNA sequence: TGTGCTAGTGCGGGGGAGGGATGGCCCATGAACACTGAAGCTTTCTTT. The encoded protein is CASAGEGWPMNTEAFF.